This TCR beta chain was captured by sequencing in a study of cytomegalovirus exposure and HLA in healthy donors. Regarding the study as a whole: For most TCR sequences rarity was the rule, although some public TCRs occurred in many donors.

A word on this clone: What it recognizes is unknown.

Profiled with immunoSEQ multiplex PCR; TCRdb holds only in-frame clones, not every one. Here the sample spans tens of thousands of clones, approximately 89% being singletons. The sequence was collected from a young woman in good health and CMV-seropositive. The sample taken for sequencing was PBMCs.

CDR3 sequence: CAWSTAGMSTDTQYF. The DNA of the CDR3 is TGTGCCTGGAGTACAGCAGGGATGAGCACAGATACGCAGTATTTT. The chain carries TRBV30 and TRBJ2-3, with D maybe TRBD1 (5 bases). Germline V gene sequence: CDR1 GTSNPN, CDR2 SVGIG (reference sequence). The CDR3 consists of 15 residues. V was cut by 2 bases and J by 0 bases, with 12 bases left in between.